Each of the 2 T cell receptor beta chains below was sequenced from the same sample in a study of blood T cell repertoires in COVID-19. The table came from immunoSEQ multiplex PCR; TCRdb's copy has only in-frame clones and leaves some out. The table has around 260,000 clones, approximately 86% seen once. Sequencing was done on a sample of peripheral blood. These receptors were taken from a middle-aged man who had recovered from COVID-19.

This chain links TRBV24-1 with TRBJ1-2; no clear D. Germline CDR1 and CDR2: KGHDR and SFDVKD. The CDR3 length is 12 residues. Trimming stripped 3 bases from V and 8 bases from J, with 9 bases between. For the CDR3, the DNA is TGTGCCACCAGTGATACCGCCGGGGGCTACACCTTC. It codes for CATSDTAGGYTF.

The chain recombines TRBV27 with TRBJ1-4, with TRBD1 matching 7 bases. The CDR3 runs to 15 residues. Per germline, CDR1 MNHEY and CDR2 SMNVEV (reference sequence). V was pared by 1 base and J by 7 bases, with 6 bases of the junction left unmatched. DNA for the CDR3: TGTGCCAGCAGTTTATTGACAGGGCGGCGTGAAAAACTGTTTTTT. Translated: CASSLLTGRREKLFF.